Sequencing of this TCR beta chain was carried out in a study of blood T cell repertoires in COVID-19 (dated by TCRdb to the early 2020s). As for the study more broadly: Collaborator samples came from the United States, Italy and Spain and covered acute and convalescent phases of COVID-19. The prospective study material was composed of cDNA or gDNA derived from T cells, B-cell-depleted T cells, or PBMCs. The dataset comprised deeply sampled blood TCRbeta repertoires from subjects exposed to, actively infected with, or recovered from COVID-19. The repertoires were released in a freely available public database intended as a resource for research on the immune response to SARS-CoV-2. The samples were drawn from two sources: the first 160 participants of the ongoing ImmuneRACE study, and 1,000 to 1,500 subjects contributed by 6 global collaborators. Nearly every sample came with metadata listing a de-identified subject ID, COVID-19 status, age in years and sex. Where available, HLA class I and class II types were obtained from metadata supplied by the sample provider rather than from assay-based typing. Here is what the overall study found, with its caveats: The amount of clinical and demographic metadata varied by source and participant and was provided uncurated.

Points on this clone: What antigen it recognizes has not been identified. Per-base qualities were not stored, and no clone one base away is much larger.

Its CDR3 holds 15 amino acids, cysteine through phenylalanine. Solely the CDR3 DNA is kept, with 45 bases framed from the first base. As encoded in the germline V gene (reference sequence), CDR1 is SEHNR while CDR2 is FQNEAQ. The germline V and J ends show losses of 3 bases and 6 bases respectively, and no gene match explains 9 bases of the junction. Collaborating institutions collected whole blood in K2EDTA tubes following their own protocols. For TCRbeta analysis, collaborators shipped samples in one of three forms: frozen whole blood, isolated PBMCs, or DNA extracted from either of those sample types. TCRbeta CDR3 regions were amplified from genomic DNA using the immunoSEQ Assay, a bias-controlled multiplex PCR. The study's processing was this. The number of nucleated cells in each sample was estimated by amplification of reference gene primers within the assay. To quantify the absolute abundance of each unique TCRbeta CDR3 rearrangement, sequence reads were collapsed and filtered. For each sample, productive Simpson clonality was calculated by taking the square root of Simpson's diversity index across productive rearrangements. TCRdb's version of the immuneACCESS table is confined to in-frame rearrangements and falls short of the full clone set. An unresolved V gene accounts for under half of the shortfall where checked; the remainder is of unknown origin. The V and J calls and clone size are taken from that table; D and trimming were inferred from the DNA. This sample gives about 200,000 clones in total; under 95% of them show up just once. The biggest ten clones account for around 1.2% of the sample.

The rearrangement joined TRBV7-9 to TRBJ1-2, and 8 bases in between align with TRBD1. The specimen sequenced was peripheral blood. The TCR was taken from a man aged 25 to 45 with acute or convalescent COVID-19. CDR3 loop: CASSFLTGGVDGYTF. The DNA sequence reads TGTGCCAGCAGCTTCCTTACAGGGGGGGTCGATGGCTACACCTTC.